This T cell receptor beta chain is drawn from a study of CXCR3-negative and CXCR3-positive naive CD8 T cells. This CDR3 is built from 15 residues. In preparing the TRB cDNA libraries, 5' RACE with UMI labels was used. TCRdb reanalyzed the 5' RACE reads, giving one entry per CDR3 protein sequence and no DNA. The sample table includes 100,000 to 150,000 distinct CDR3 sequences. This TCR was sampled from a human donor in good health. Some clones in this sample may be carry-over from other donors' samples. Sequenced input: naive CXCR3- CD8+ T cells from blood. Stated subset: CD45RO-CCR7+CD27+CD95- naive CD8+ T cells lacking CXCR3 (TNR3-). The chain employs TRBV12-3 or TRBV12-4 and TRBJ1-1; TCRdb calls TRBD1, which cannot be checked without DNA. The CDR3 here is CASTLIGTGATEAFF.